The T cell receptor (beta chain) described here comes from a study of T cell clones after liver transplantation. Whole-study context: Samples came from ITN030ST, which attempted immunosuppression withdrawal within 2 years of liver transplantation. Graft-donor-reactive sequences were compared with third-party-reactive TCRbeta sequences from pre-transplant mixed lymphocyte reactions. Findings and limits, study-wide: Graft donor-reactive T cells may have migrated into the graft rather than being deleted.

Germline V gives CDR1 SEHNR, CDR2 FQNEAQ (reference sequence). CDR3 size: 16 residues. V lost 5 bases to trimming and J lost 6 bases; unmatched junction nucleotides: 13. The repertoire was sequenced with immunoSEQ multiplex PCR; TCRdb's copy has only in-frame clones and lacks some. This sample has approximately 100,000 clones, with around 84% found just once. Sorting of unstimulated PBMCs yielded separate CD3+CD4+ and CD3+CD8+ fractions. Remarks on this clone: The antigen is undetermined.

The sample was CD4+ T cells from blood, taken approximately 43 months after liver transplant. The J gene is TRBJ1-5, the V gene TRBV7-9; 7 nucleotides line up with TRBD1. The TCR originated in a human patient who received a liver transplant. Among the T cells, some may be from the graft donor. As DNA, the CDR3 is TGTGCCAGCAGCCCGGAGGGAGGGGGCAGCGGTCAGCCCCAGCATTTT. Protein sequence: CASSPEGGGSGQPQHF.